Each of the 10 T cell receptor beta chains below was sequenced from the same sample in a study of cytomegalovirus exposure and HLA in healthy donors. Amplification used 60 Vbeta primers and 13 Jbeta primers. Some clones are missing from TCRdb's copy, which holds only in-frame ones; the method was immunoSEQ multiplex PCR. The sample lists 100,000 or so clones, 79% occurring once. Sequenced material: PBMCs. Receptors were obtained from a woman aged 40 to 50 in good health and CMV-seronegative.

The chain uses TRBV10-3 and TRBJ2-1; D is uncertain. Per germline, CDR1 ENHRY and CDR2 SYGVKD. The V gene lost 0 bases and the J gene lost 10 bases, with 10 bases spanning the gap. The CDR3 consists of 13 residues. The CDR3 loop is CAISESVATEQFF. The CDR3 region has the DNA TGTGCCATCAGTGAGTCGGTAGCCACGGAGCAGTTCTTC.

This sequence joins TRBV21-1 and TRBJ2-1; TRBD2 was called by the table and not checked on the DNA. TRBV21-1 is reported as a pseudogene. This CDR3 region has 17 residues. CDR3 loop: CASSKDLESSPYNEQFF. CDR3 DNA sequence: TGTGCCAGCAGCAAAGATCTTGAGAGCTCGCCCTACAATGAGCAGTTCTTC.

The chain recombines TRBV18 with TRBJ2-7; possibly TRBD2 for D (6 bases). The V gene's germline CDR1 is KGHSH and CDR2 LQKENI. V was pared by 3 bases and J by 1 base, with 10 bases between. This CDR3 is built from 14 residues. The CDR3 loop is CASSPRDFSYEQYF. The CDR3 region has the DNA TGTGCCAGCTCACCCCGGGACTTTTCCTACGAGCAGTACTTC.

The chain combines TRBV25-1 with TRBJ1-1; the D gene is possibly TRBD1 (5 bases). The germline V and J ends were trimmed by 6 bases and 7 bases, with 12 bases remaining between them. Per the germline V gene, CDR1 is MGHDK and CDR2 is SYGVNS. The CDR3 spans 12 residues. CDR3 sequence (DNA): TGTGCCAGCAGGGCGGGGCCGGATGAAGCTTTCTTT. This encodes CASRAGPDEAFF.

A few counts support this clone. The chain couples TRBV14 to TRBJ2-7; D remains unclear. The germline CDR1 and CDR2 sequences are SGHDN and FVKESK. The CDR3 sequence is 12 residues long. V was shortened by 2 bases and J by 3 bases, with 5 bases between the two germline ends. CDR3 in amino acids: CASSQIHYEQYF. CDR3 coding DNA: TGTGCCAGCAGCCAAATCCACTACGAGCAGTACTTC.

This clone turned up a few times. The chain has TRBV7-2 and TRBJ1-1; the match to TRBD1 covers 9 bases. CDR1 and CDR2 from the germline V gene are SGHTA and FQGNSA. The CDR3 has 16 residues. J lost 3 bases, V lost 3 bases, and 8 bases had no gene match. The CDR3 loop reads CASSFRSGTGYTEAFF. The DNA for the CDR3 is TGTGCCAGCAGCTTCAGGTCCGGGACAGGGTACACTGAAGCTTTCTTT.

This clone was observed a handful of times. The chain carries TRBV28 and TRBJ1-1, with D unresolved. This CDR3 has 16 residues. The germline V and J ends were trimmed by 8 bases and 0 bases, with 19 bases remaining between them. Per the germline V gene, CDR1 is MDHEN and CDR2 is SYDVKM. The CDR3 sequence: CASCSGPMVMNTEAFF. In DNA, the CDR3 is TGTGCCAGCTGCTCGGGTCCCATGGTCATGAACACTGAAGCTTTCTTT.

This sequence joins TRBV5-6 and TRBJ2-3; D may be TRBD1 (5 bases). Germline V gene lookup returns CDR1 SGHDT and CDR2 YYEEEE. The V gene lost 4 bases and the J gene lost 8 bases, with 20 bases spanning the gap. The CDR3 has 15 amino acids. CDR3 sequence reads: CASSPAEQGFGTQYF. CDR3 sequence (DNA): TGTGCCAGCAGCCCCGCCGAGCAGGGATTTGGTACGCAGTATTTT.

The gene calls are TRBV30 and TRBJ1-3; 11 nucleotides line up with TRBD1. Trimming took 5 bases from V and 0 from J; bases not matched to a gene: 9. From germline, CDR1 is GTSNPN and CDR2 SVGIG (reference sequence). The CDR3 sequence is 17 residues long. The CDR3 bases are TGTGCCTGGGGGGGACAGGGGGATTCCTACTCTGGAAACACCATATATTTT. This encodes CAWGGQGDSYSGNTIYF. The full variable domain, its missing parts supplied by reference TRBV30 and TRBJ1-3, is SQTIHQWPATLVQPVGSPLSLECTVEGTSNPNLYWYRQAAGRGLQLLFYSVGIGQISSEVPQNLSASRPQDRQFILSSKKLLLSDSGFYLCAWGGQGDSYSGNTIYFGEGSWLTVV.

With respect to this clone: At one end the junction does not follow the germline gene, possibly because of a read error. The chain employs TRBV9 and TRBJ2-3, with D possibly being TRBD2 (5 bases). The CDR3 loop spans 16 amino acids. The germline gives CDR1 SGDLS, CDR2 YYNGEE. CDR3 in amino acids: CASSAGVSLGTDTQYF. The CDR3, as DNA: TGTGCCAGCAGCGCCGGGGTGTCCTTAGGCACGGATACGCAGTATTTT.